Described below is a single T cell receptor beta chain sequence and its context. This sample is drawn from a study of cytomegalovirus exposure and HLA in healthy donors. Both 60 Vbeta primers and 13 Jbeta primers went into the PCR. The repertoire was sequenced with immunoSEQ multiplex PCR; TCRdb's copy has only in-frame clones and lacks some. The sample includes 60,000 to 90,000 clones, approximately 63% of them seen just once. Germline V gene lookup returns CDR1 MNHNS and CDR2 SASEGT. This CDR3 is built from 14 residues. V was pared by 6 bases and J by 7 bases, with 15 bases between. The sequence came from a woman between 45 and 65 years old in good health and CMV-seropositive. The sequencing input was PBMCs. J is TRBJ2-2 and V is TRBV6-1, with D perhaps TRBD1 (6 bases). In nucleotides, the CDR3 is TGTGCCAGCAGACCCGAGGGGGTTGGCGGGGAGCTGTTTTTT. Its protein is CASRPEGVGGELFF.